This record looks at one T cell receptor beta chain sequence and its context. Its antigen is unknown. V trimming: 7 bases; J trimming: 8 bases; junction bases outside the gene matches: 18. The CDR3 spans 16 residues. Germline V gives CDR1 LNHDA, CDR2 SQIVND (reference sequence). This specimen comes from a study of T cell responses to AZD1222 COVID-19 vaccine. Assay used: immunoSEQ multiplex PCR; TCRdb lists only in-frame clones, some missing. The table includes 95,000 to 150,000 clones, around 94% detected once. Study results and caveats: Close to half of spike-specific TCRs reportedly recognize unmutated variant regions. Spike was spanned by vaccine-associated CD4 TCRs, which were dominant at 160-218 and 743-854.

The sequence derives from an adult in good health. Sequencing used peripheral blood, obtained on day 0 of AZD1222 vaccination. The gene calls are TRBV19 and TRBJ2-3; 7 bases map to TRBD2. In nucleotides, the CDR3 is TGTGCCAGTAAGAGCAGCGGGACGAGTGGAGGTGGTACGCAGTATTTT. Protein: CASKSSGTSGGGTQYF. The full variable domain, completed using reference TRBV19 and TRBJ2-3, is DGGITQSPKYLFRKEGQNVTLSCEQNLNHDAMYWYRQDPGQGLRLIYYSQIVNDFQKGDIAEGYSVSREKKESFPLTVTSAQKNPTAFYLCASKSSGTSGGGTQYFGPGTRLTVL.